Sequencing of this TCR beta chain was carried out in a study of cytomegalovirus exposure and HLA in healthy donors. Healthy bone marrow donors made up the donors. The PCR was carried out with 60 Vbeta primers and 13 Jbeta primers. Assay: immunoSEQ multiplex PCR; the TCRdb copy retains only in-frame clones and omits some. The sample totals some 39,000 clones. Deletions cut 5 bases from V and 8 bases from J, with 12 bases between. Per the germline V gene, CDR1 is SEHNR and CDR2 is FQNEAQ (reference sequence). The CDR3 covers 12 residues. The sample comprised PBMCs. The receptor was isolated from a male donor in good health and CMV-seronegative. The rearrangement links TRBV7-9 to TRBJ1-2; perhaps TRBD1 as D (5 bases). The CDR3 nucleotides read TGTGCCAGCAGCCAGAGATGGGGCGGCTACACCTTC. Protein: CASSQRWGGYTF. The full variable domain, completed using reference TRBV7-9 and TRBJ1-2, is DTGVSQNPRHKITKRGQNVTFRCDPISEHNRLYWYRQTLGQGPEFLTYFQNEAQLEKSRLLSDRFSAERPKGSFSTLEIQRTEQGDSAMYLCASSQRWGGYTFGSGTRLTVV.